Each of the 5 T cell receptor beta chains below was sequenced from the same sample in a study of T cell repertoires in cytomegalovirus infection. MiXCR, run by TCRdb on the reads, gives a single entry per CDR3 protein. The sample has roughly 760,000 distinct CDR3 sequences; 35% to 40% are singletons. Input material: PBMCs. The receptor set was obtained from a human donor in good health (CMV status not recorded). Some clones in this sample may be carry-over from other donors' samples.

V usage is TRBV7-9 and J usage is TRBJ2-7, with 8 bases fitting TRBD2. CDR1 and CDR2 (germline): SEHNR, FQNEAQ (reference sequence). This CDR3 contains 14 residues. J was trimmed by 6 bases and V by 8 bases; bases with no gene match: 12. The CDR3: CASGFPGLAFEQYF. The CDR3 bases are TGTGCCAGCGGATTCCCTGGACTAGCCTTCGAGCAGTACTTC.

This clonotype was counted at least ten times. The rearrangement links TRBV7-8 to TRBJ2-2; 7 nucleotides match TRBD1. J lost 0 bases, V lost 2 bases, and 3 bases had no gene match. The CDR3 runs 16 residues. Germline assignment: CDR1 SGHVS and CDR2 FQNEAQ. CDR3 in DNA: TGTGCCAGCAGCTTAATGACAGGGACGAACACCGGGGAGCTGTTTTTT. Amino acids: CASSLMTGTNTGELFF.

This chain links TRBV7-9 with TRBJ2-2; the D is unclear. The CDR3 is 17 residues long. Germline V gene sequence: CDR1 SEHNR, CDR2 FQNEAQ (reference sequence). V was shortened by 5 bases and J by 5 bases, with 21 bases between the two germline ends. The DNA for the CDR3 is TGTGCCAGCAGCCGAAGTGTAGACCGGGCGTGGACCGGGGAGCTGTTTTTT. Translated, it gives CASSRSVDRAWTGELFF.

The chain couples TRBV19 to TRBJ1-1; the match to TRBD1 covers 9 bases. From germline, CDR1 is LNHDA and CDR2 SQIVND (reference sequence). The CDR3 is made up of 15 amino acids. After removal of 5 bases from V and 5 bases from J, the junction contained 9 bases not matched to a gene. DNA for the CDR3: TGTGCCAGTAGTCTACCAAACAGGGGGCTAACTGAAGCTTTCTTT. Translation gives CASSLPNRGLTEAFF.

The chain is built from TRBV12-3 or TRBV12-4 and TRBJ2-3; no clear D gene. V was cut by 5 bases and J by 6 bases, with 9 bases left in between. CDR3 length: 12 residues. CDR3: CASSVGVDTQYF. The CDR3 region has the DNA TGTGCCAGCAGTGTTGGAGTGGATACGCAGTATTTT.